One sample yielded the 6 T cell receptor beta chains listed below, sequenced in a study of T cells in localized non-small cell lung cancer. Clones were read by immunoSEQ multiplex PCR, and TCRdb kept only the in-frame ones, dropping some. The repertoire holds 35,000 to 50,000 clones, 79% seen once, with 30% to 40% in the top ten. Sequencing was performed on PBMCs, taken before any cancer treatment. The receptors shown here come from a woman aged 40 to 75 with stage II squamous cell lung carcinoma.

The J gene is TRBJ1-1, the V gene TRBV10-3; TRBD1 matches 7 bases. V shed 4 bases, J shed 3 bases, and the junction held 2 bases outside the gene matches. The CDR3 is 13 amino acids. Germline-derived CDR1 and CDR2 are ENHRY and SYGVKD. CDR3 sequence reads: CAISGQGDTEAFF. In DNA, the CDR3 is TGTGCCATCAGTGGACAGGGAGACACTGAAGCTTTCTTT.

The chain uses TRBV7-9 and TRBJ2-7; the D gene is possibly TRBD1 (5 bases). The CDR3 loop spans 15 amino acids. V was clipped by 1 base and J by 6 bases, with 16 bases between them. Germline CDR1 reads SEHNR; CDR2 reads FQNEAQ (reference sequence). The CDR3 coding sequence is TGTGCCAGCAGCTTAGGGGTGGGGCGGTCGGGCGAGCAGTACGTC. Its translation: CASSLGVGRSGEQYV.

CDR3 residues: CASSLAGDSGANVLTF. The CDR3 region has the DNA TGTGCCAGCAGCTTGGCCGGAGACTCTGGGGCCAACGTCCTGACTTTC. This chain connects TRBV5-5 to TRBJ2-6; D gene ambiguous. The germline gives CDR1 SGHKS, CDR2 YYEKEE (reference sequence). CDR3 length equals 16 residues. Trimming removed 0 bases at V and 0 bases at J, with 7 bases between.

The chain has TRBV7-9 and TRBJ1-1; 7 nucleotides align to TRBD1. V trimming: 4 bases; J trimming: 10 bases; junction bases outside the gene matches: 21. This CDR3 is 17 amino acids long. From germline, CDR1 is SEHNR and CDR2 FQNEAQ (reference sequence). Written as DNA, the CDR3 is TGTGCCAGCAGCTCTACTGCCGGGACAGCCTCCGTTTTTGGAGCTTTCTTT. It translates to CASSSTAGTASVFGAFF.

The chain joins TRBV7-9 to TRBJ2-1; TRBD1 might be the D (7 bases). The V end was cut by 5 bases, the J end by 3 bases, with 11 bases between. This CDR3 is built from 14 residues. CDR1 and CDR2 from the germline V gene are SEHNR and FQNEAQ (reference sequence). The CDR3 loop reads CASSTQGGYNEQFF. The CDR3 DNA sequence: TGTGCCAGCAGCACGCAGGGGGGCTACAATGAGCAGTTCTTC.

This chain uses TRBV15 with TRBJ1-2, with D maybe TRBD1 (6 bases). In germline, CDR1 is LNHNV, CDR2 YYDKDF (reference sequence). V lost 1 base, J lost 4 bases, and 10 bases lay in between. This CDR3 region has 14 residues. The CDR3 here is CATSRVGHFYGYTF. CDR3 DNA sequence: TGTGCCACCAGCAGAGTGGGACACTTCTATGGCTACACCTTC.